Listed below are T cell receptor beta chains from one sample, sequenced in a study of cytomegalovirus exposure and HLA in healthy donors. Sequencing was performed with immunoSEQ multiplex PCR; in TCRdb, only in-frame clones are kept and a portion is missing. Among under 150,000 clones listed, roughly 10% were seen once. Material: PBMCs. These receptors were collected from a male donor in good health and CMV-seronegative. CDR3s include the opening cysteine and the closing phenylalanine or tryptophan. Each record gives: J gene, V gene, CDR3 protein.

J gene: TRBJ2-2
V gene: TRBV7-7
CDR3 protein: CASSSRAGVFGELFF

J gene: TRBJ1-2
V gene: TRBV29-1
CDR3 protein: CSASTRGDDGGYTF

J gene: TRBJ2-2
V gene: TRBV12-5
CDR3 protein: CASGLVTGELFF

J gene: TRBJ1-5
V gene: TRBV18
CDR3 protein: CASSQAAGGVNQPQHF

J gene: TRBJ1-1
V gene: TRBV4-3
CDR3 protein: CASSQEGQGWNTEAFF

J gene: TRBJ1-1
V gene: TRBV30
CDR3 protein: CAWVLLTGWGEAFF

J gene: TRBJ2-4
V gene: TRBV18
CDR3 protein: CASSPPQGLAKNIQYF

J gene: TRBJ2-4
V gene: TRBV5-5
CDR3 protein: CASSLRTLGNIQYF

J gene: TRBJ2-3
V gene: TRBV7-8
CDR3 protein: CASSFQTGRRDTQYF

J gene: TRBJ2-1
V gene: TRBV25-1
CDR3 protein: CASTSASYNEQFF

J gene: TRBJ1-1
V gene: TRBV7-8
CDR3 protein: CASSIGFSSNEAFF

J gene: TRBJ2-1
V gene: TRBV28
CDR3 protein: CASERTSGSTYEQFF

J gene: TRBJ1-1
V gene: TRBV7-9
CDR3 protein: CASSLAGPQTEAFF

J gene: TRBJ2-1
V gene: TRBV6-5
CDR3 protein: CATRQGSSYNEQFF

J gene: TRBJ1-2
V gene: TRBV13
CDR3 protein: CASSFRGPDGYTF

J gene: TRBJ1-3
V gene: TRBV6-6
CDR3 protein: CASSSLGRGNTIYF

J gene: TRBJ1-1
V gene: TRBV2
CDR3 protein: CASRDRGRRGTEAFF

J gene: TRBJ2-3
V gene: TRBV10-2
CDR3 protein: CASSEAGGSTDTQYF

J gene: TRBJ1-1
V gene: TRBV15
CDR3 protein: CATSFGQGPTEAFF

J gene: TRBJ2-7
V gene: TRBV27
CDR3 protein: CASSSRESTYEQYF

J gene: TRBJ2-7
V gene: TRBV19
CDR3 protein: CASIPKAGGREQYF

J gene: TRBJ2-2
V gene: TRBV11-3
CDR3 protein: CASSRDPGGAGTGELFF

J gene: TRBJ1-2
V gene: TRBV15
CDR3 protein: CATSRDSGDGYTF

J gene: TRBJ2-5
V gene: TRBV6-4
CDR3 protein: CASSGSQRKETQYF

J gene: TRBJ2-7
V gene: TRBV7-2
CDR3 protein: CASSLAYMPDTHEQYF

J gene: TRBJ1-2
V gene: TRBV29-1
CDR3 protein: CSVGEPGTGNGYTF

J gene: TRBJ1-5
V gene: TRBV28
CDR3 protein: CASLRGSNQPQHF

J gene: TRBJ2-5
V gene: TRBV7-2
CDR3 protein: CASSFQGGQETQYF

J gene: TRBJ1-5
V gene: TRBV29-1
CDR3 protein: CSVGFDSKNQPQHF

J gene: TRBJ2-3
V gene: TRBV5-4
CDR3 protein: CASSLSRTSGTDTQYF

J gene: TRBJ2-7
V gene: TRBV7-8
CDR3 protein: CASSFRLVVYEQYF